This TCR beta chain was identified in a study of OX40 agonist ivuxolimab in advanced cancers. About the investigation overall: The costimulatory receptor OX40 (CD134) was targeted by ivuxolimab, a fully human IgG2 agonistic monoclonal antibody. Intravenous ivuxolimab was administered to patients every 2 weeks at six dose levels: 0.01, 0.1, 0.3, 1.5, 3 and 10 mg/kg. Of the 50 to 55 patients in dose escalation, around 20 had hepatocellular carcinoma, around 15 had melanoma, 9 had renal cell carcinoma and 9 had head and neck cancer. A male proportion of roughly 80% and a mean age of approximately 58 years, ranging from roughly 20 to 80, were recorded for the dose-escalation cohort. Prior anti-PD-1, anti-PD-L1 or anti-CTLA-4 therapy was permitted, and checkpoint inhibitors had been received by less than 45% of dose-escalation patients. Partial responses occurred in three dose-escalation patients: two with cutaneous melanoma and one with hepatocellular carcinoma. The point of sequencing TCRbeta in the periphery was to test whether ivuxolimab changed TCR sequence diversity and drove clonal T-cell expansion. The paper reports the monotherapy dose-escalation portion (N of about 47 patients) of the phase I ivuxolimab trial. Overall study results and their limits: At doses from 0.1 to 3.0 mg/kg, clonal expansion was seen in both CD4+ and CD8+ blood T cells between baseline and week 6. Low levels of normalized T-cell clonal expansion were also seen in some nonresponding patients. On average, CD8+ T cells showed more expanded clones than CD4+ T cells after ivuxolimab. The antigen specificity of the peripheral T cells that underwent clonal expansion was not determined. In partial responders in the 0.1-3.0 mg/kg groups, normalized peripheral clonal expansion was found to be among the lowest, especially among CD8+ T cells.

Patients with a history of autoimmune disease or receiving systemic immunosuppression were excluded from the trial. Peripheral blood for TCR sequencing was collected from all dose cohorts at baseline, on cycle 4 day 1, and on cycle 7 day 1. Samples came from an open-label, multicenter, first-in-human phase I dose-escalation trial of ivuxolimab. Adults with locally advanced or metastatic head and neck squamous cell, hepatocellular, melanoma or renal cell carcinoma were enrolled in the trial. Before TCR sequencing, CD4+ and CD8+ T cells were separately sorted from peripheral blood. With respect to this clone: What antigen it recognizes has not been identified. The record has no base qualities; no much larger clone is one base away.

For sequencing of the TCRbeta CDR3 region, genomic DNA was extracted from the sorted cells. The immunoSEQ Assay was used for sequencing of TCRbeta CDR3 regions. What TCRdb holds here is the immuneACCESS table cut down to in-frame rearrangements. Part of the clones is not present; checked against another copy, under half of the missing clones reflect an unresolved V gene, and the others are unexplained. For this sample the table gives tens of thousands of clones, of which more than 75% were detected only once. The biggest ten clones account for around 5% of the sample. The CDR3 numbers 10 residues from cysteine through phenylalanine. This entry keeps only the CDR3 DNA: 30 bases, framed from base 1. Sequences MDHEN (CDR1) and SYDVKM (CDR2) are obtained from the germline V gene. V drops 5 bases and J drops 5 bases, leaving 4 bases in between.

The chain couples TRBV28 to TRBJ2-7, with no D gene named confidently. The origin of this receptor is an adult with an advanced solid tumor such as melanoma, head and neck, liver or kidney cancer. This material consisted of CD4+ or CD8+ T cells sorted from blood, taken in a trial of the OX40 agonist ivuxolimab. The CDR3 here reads CASSRNEQYF. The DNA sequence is TGTGCCAGCAGTCGGAACGAGCAGTACTTC. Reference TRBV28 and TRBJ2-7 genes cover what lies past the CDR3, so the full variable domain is DVKVTQSSRYLVKRTGEKVFLECVQDMDHENMFWYRQDPGLGLRLIYFSYDVKMKEKGDIPEGYSVSREKKERFSLILESASTNQTSMYLCASSRNEQYFGPGTRLTVT.